This T cell receptor beta chain was sequenced during a study of T cell repertoires in cytomegalovirus infection. For the study at large: Matching HLA type and CMV infection were both indicated by public TCR beta signatures.

Study outcomes and limitations: Across the ex vivo response, the dominant clonotypes were HLA-C-restricted CMV-specific TCR beta clonotypes. Public TCR beta family frequency separated CMV-and-HLA carriers, including in an independent cohort.

This clonotype showed up many times. Its antigen is as yet unknown. TCRdb ran MiXCR on the reads and lists one entry per CDR3 protein. Here the sample spans approximately 500,000 distinct CDR3 sequences, about 11% being singletons. Germline CDR1 is SNHLY and CDR2 is FYNNEI. The junction had 11 bases not matched to a gene; V was cut back by 8 bases and J by 6 bases. The CDR3 contains 14 residues. This sequence joins TRBV2 and TRBJ1-2; 8 bases are a match to TRBD1. The receptor's source is a human donor in good health (CMV status not recorded). Some clones in this sample may be carry-over from other donors' samples. Material for sequencing was PBMCs. The CDR3, as DNA: TGTGCCAGCGCAGAGGACAGGGCTCTTAATGGCTACACCTTC. Its protein is CASAEDRALNGYTF. Drawing the rest from reference TRBV2 and TRBJ1-2, the complete variable domain is EPEVTQTPSHQVTQMGQEVILRCVPISNHLYFYWYRQILGQKVEFLVSFYNNEISEKSEIFDDQFSVERPDGSNFTLKIRSTKLEDSAMYFCASAEDRALNGYTFGSGTRLTVV.